Listed here are 21 T cell receptor beta chains from one sample, sequenced in a study of PD-1 blockade in classical Hodgkin lymphoma. Here immunoSEQ multiplex PCR was the method, and the copy in TCRdb shows in-frame clones only, minus some. The sample carries 30,000 to 40,000 clones, around 90% recorded once. Every patient experienced relapse after autologous stem cell transplantation, and brentuximab vedotin exposure varied. Isolation of CD4+ T cells from thawed PBMCs was performed by magnetic negative selection. The specimen was CD4+ T cells from blood, collected at baseline. The receptor source for this set is a human donor with classical Hodgkin lymphoma.

The chain is built from TRBV5-1 and TRBJ1-4; 7 nucleotides agree with TRBD1. V lost 2 bases, J lost 7 bases, and 8 bases stayed unmatched. This CDR3 spans 15 amino acids. CDR1 and CDR2 (germline): SGHRS, YFSETQ. The CDR3 DNA sequence: TGCGCCAGCAGCTTACAACAGGGGCGGGGTGAAAAACTGTTTTTT. This translates into CASSLQQGRGEKLFF. The full variable domain, with the rest looked up from reference TRBV5-1 and TRBJ1-4, is KAGVTQTPRYLIKTRGQQVTLSCSPISGHRSVSWYQQTPGQGLQFLFEYFSETQRNKGNFPGRFSGRQFSNSRSEMNVSTLELGDSALYLCASSLQQGRGEKLFFGSGTQLSVL.

The DNA of the CDR3 is TGTGCCAGTAGCACCGGGACACTTCTGGAGCAGTACTTC. The encoded protein is CASSTGTLLEQYF. The gene calls are TRBV19 and TRBJ2-7, with D perhaps TRBD1 (6 bases). Between the trimmed V and J ends, which lost 6 bases and 7 bases, there was a span of 16 bases. CDR1 and CDR2 from the germline V gene are LNHDA and SQIVND (reference sequence). The length of the CDR3 is 13 residues.

This CDR3 reads CASSDRRLTGHGYTF. The CDR3, as DNA: TGTGCCAGCAGTGACAGGAGACTCACGGGTCACGGCTACACCTTC. The chain couples TRBV2 to TRBJ1-2; D is uncertain. There are 15 residues in the CDR3. V lost 3 bases and J 8 bases, leaving 19 bases between the germline ends. The germline V gene has CDR1 SNHLY and CDR2 FYNNEI.

The V and J genes are TRBV7-9 and TRBJ2-7, with 8 bases aligning to TRBD2. Germline V gives CDR1 SEHNR, CDR2 FQNEAQ (reference sequence). The J segment lost 2 bases and the V segment lost 3 bases, leaving 6 bases of the junction unmatched. The CDR3 spans 15 residues. CDR3 DNA: TGTGCCAGCAGCTTCCTCAGCGGGAGCCCCTACGAGCAGTACTTC. Protein: CASSFLSGSPYEQYF.

This rearrangement joins TRBV2 to TRBJ1-3; D might be TRBD1 (6 bases). V was clipped by 2 bases and J by 0 bases, with 17 bases between them. Germline CDR1 and CDR2: SNHLY and FYNNEI. This CDR3 spans 18 amino acids. The CDR3 region is CASSERSGEWDSGNTIYF. Written as DNA, the CDR3 is TGTGCCAGCAGTGAAAGGTCAGGGGAGTGGGACTCTGGAAACACCATATATTTT.

The chain is built from TRBV30 and TRBJ2-2; 9 nucleotides match TRBD1. CDR1 and CDR2 from the germline V gene are GTSNPN and SVGIG (reference sequence). The CDR3 has 14 amino acids. V lost 6 bases and J lost 1; bases outside the gene matches: 3. The CDR3 loop is CACRTGVNTGELFF. CDR3 in DNA: TGTGCCTGCAGGACAGGGGTGAACACCGGGGAGCTGTTTTTT.

The V gene is TRBV5-1, the J gene TRBJ2-2; no clear D. CDR3 length equals 17 residues. Between the trimmed V and J ends, which lost 4 bases and 1 base, there was a span of 17 bases. From germline, CDR1 is SGHRS and CDR2 YFSETQ. The CDR3 DNA is TGCGCCAGCAGCCACATGAACCAACCCATGAACACCGGGGAGCTGTTTTTT. Translating it yields CASSHMNQPMNTGELFF. The complete variable domain, with remaining parts taken from reference TRBV5-1 and TRBJ2-2, reads KAGVTQTPRYLIKTRGQQVTLSCSPISGHRSVSWYQQTPGQGLQFLFEYFSETQRNKGNFPGRFSGRQFSNSRSEMNVSTLELGDSALYLCASSHMNQPMNTGELFFGEGSRLTVL.

The genes are TRBV12-5 and TRBJ2-5; D gene unclear. Per germline, CDR1 LGHNT and CDR2 FRNRAP. V was shortened by 3 bases and J by 2 bases, with 7 bases between the two germline ends. This CDR3 is built from 13 residues. CDR3 coding DNA: TGTGCTAGTGGTTTTCAGGTTCAAGAGACCCAGTACTTC. Protein sequence: CASGFQVQETQYF.

A few counts support this clone. This chain links TRBV25-1 with TRBJ1-2, with 10 bases aligning to TRBD1. Losses at the gene ends were 4 bases for V and 7 bases for J; bases not matched to a gene: 9. Looked up from germline, CDR1 is MGHDK and CDR2 is SYGVNS. CDR3 length equals 15 residues. The CDR3 bases are TGTGCCAGCAGTGGAACTCCGGGACAGGGGTTTGGCTACACCTTC. Translated, it gives CASSGTPGQGFGYTF.

The chain is built from TRBV10-3 and TRBJ1-1; possibly TRBD1 for D (5 bases). The CDR3 extends over 13 amino acids. V lost 6 bases to trimming and J lost 3 bases, with 11 bases between them. Germline assignment: CDR1 ENHRY and CDR2 SYGVKD. CDR3 bases: TGTGCCATCAGGGAACAGGATCACACTGAAGCTTTCTTT. Translating it yields CAIREQDHTEAFF.

This clone was recorded once. The rearrangement joins TRBV20-1 to TRBJ1-2, with TRBD1 identical over 7 bases. The CDR3 extends over 10 amino acids. The ends lost 5 bases at V and 13 bases at J; junction bases unmatched: 7. Germline CDR1 is DFQATT and CDR2 is SNEGSKA (reference sequence). As DNA, the CDR3 is TGCAGTGCTGGAACAGGGGAGCGCACCTTC. This translates into CSAGTGERTF.

The gene calls are TRBV27 and TRBJ1-5; TRBD1 agrees at 11 bases. Germline lookup yields CDR1 MNHEY and CDR2 SMNVEV (reference sequence). The trim removed 2 bases at V and 2 bases at J, leaving 11 bases unmatched. This CDR3 is built from 19 residues. Written as DNA, the CDR3 is TGTGCCAGCAGTTTACGGTTTCCCGGACAGGGGGCGGGCAATCAGCCCCAGCATTTT. Translated, it gives CASSLRFPGQGAGNQPQHF.

The genes are TRBV5-1 and TRBJ1-2; TRBD1 aligns across 10 bases. Per germline, CDR1 SGHRS and CDR2 YFSETQ. The CDR3 is made up of 17 amino acids. V was clipped by 1 base and J by 3 bases; unmatched bases: 9. The DNA of the CDR3 is TGCGCCAGCAGCTTGCGGACAGGGGGAGCTTTTGACTATGGCTACACCTTC. The encoded protein is CASSLRTGGAFDYGYTF.

J is TRBJ2-1 and V is TRBV6-1; TRBD2 aligns across 7 bases. The CDR3 is 14 residues long. The junction had 4 bases not matched to a gene; V was cut back by 4 bases and J by 4 bases. Germline V gene lookup returns CDR1 MNHNS and CDR2 SASEGT. The CDR3 protein is CASSATSAYNEQFF. The CDR3 bases are TGTGCCAGCAGTGCTACTAGCGCATACAATGAGCAGTTCTTC.

The count of this clone is one. The chain employs TRBV4-2 and TRBJ2-7, with 9 bases lining up with TRBD2. The CDR3 consists of 17 residues. V lost 1 base and J lost 6; bases outside the gene matches: 13. The germline gives CDR1 LGHNA, CDR2 YNFKEQ. The CDR3 coding sequence is TGTGCCAGCAGCCAAGGACTAGCGGCCCTCTACGAGAGCGAGCAGTACTTC. This codes for CASSQGLAALYESEQYF.

The genes are TRBV7-2 and TRBJ1-3; 8 bases are a match to TRBD1. The CDR3 length is 16 residues. The germline gives CDR1 SGHTA, CDR2 FQGNSA. J was trimmed by 3 bases and V by 1 base; bases with no gene match: 5. For the CDR3, the DNA is TGTGCCAGCAGCTTAGTTACAGGGGGGTTTGGAAACACCATATATTTT. This gives the protein CASSLVTGGFGNTIYF.

V usage is TRBV5-5 and J usage is TRBJ2-3; 7 nucleotides agree with TRBD1. Unmatched junction bases numbered 8, after V lost 2 bases and J lost 2 bases. Germline V lookup: CDR1 SGHKS, CDR2 YYEKEE (reference sequence). CDR3 length equals 16 residues. The CDR3 is CASSFPQGVNTDTQYF. The CDR3 bases are TGTGCCAGCAGCTTCCCTCAGGGGGTAAACACAGATACGCAGTATTTT.

This chain joins TRBV27 and TRBJ2-1; D assignment may be TRBD1 or TRBD2 (6 bases each). Per germline, CDR1 MNHEY and CDR2 SMNVEV (reference sequence). There are 16 residues in the CDR3. V shed 0 bases and J shed 8 bases, with 17 bases lying between them. The DNA for the CDR3 is TGTGCCAGCAGTTTATCAATGGGGGGCGAGGTCTATGAGCAGTTCTTC. Its protein product is CASSLSMGGEVYEQFF.

The V call is TRBV10-3, the J call TRBJ2-7; TRBD1 aligns across 7 bases. Trimming at V came to 3 bases and at J to 0 bases, leaving 5 bases not matched to a gene. Germline CDR1 ENHRY, CDR2 SYGVKD. This CDR3 has 15 amino acids. As DNA, the CDR3 is TGTGCCATCAGTGAAAGGGACAGCGTCTCCTACGAGCAGTACTTC. It codes for CAISERDSVSYEQYF.

The chain has TRBV9 and TRBJ2-7, with a tentative D call TRBD2 (6 bases). Germline-derived CDR1 and CDR2 are SGDLS and YYNGEE. V dropped 4 bases and J dropped 3 bases, with 20 bases sitting between them. This CDR3 contains 16 residues. CDR3 coding DNA: TGTGCCAGCAGCACCAGCCCGCAGGGACTTGACTACGAGCAGTACTTC. It codes for CASSTSPQGLDYEQYF.

The chain couples TRBV29-1 to TRBJ2-3, with D possibly TRBD2 on 6 matching bases. The germline V gene has CDR1 SQVTM and CDR2 ANQGSEA. CDR3 length equals 15 residues. The V end was cut by 7 bases, the J end by 2 bases, with 19 bases between. The CDR3 region is CSAGGGQGPTDTQYF. The CDR3 DNA reads as TGCAGCGCGGGCGGAGGGCAGGGACCCACAGATACGCAGTATTTT.